The rows below give T cell receptor beta chains drawn from one sample of a study of cytomegalovirus exposure and HLA in healthy donors. Assay: immunoSEQ multiplex PCR; the TCRdb copy retains only in-frame clones and omits some. The sample has over 95,000 clones, approximately 80% seen once. The source material was PBMCs. These receptors came from a female donor in good health and CMV-seronegative. Each CDR3 is given with its conserved first and last residue. D genes are given only for firm matches. Not every row has a clone size; where given, it reads once, few, many or a size class.

- TRBJ1-2 TRBV6-5 TRBD1 CASSYDRAPYGYTF TGTGCCAGCAGTTACGACAGGGCACCCTATGGCTACACCTTC
- TRBJ1-5 TRBV21-1 - CASSKGGGQPQHF TGTGCCAGCAGCAAAGGTGGAGGTCAGCCCCAGCATTTT
once TRBJ1-2 TRBV23-1 TRBD1 CASSQYRAGGELGDGYTF TGCGCCAGCAGTCAATATCGCGCAGGGGGCGAATTGGGGGATGGCTACACCTTC
- TRBJ2-7 TRBV9 TRBD1 CASNRDRGDEQYF TGTGCCAGCAACCGGGACAGGGGGGACGAGCAGTACTTC
- TRBJ1-1 TRBV11-2 - CASSPAQGRAFF TGTGCCAGCAGCCCAGCCCAGGGTCGGGCTTTCTTT
once TRBJ2-3 TRBV5-1 - CASSLSGQLSYDTQYF TGCGCCAGCAGCTTGAGTGGACAGCTAAGCTACGATACGCAGTATTTT
- TRBJ2-5 TRBV7-9 TRBD2 CASSSSPDGRGIRETQYF TGTGCCAGCAGCTCCTCCCCCGATGGGAGGGGTATACGGGAGACCCAGTACTTC
once TRBJ1-6 TRBV5-4 - CASTRAGASYNSPLHF TGTGCCAGCACTCGGGCGGGGGCCTCCTATAATTCACCCCTCCACTTT
- TRBJ2-1 TRBV27 - CASRESLLDEQFF TGTGCCAGCAGAGAATCGCTACTAGACGAGCAGTTCTTC
- TRBJ2-3 TRBV4-1 - CASSQDPGVDTQYF TGCGCCAGCAGCCAAGACCCGGGAGTGGATACGCAGTATTTT
- TRBJ2-5 TRBV7-9 TRBD2 CASSSGLAEETQYF TGTGCCAGCAGCTCGGGACTAGCGGAAGAGACCCAGTACTTC
few TRBJ2-3 TRBV28 - CASSWRDSFTDTQYF TGTGCCAGCAGTTGGAGGGACAGCTTCACAGATACGCAGTATTTT
- TRBJ2-3 TRBV25-1 TRBD1 CASSDLGQGPTDTQYF TGTGCCAGCAGTGACCTGGGACAGGGACCCACAGATACGCAGTATTTT
- TRBJ2-4 TRBV7-2 TRBD2 CASSVGGTSGGTAKNIQYF TGTGCCAGCAGCGTAGGGGGGACTAGCGGGGGAACAGCCAAAAACATTCAGTACTTC
- TRBJ1-3 TRBV7-2 TRBD1 CASSPVTGDGNTIYF TGTGCCAGCAGCCCAGTTACAGGGGACGGAAACACCATATATTTT
- TRBJ1-2 TRBV7-2 TRBD1 CASSGQGKSYGYTF TGTGCCAGCAGCGGACAGGGGAAGAGCTATGGCTACACCTTC
- TRBJ1-5 TRBV6-1 TRBD1 CASSGTGLQPQHF TGTGCCAGCAGTGGGACAGGTCTACAGCCCCAGCATTTT
- TRBJ2-3 TRBV29-1 - CSVDSSGYTDTQYF TGCAGCGTTGATTCCAGCGGATACACAGATACGCAGTATTTT
- TRBJ1-2 TRBV28 TRBD1 CASSPQGDPEVDGYTF TGTGCCAGCAGTCCACAGGGGGACCCTGAGGTAGATGGCTACACCTTC
- TRBJ2-1 TRBV30 - CAWSAGQNNEQFF TGTGCCTGGAGCGCGGGACAGAACAATGAGCAGTTCTTC
- TRBJ2-7 TRBV5-8 - CASSLAPRGEQYF TGTGCCAGCAGCTTGGCCCCAAGAGGCGAGCAGTACTTC
- TRBJ2-1 TRBV30 - CAWSVLVTAEQFF TGTGCCTGGAGTGTACTAGTCACAGCTGAGCAGTTCTTC
- TRBJ1-4 TRBV2 - CASSGERSGVELFF TGTGCCAGCAGTGGAGAAAGGTCCGGGGTAGAACTGTTTTTT
- TRBJ1-1 TRBV29-1 - CSVSQGLGYTEAFF TGCAGCGTTAGTCAGGGACTCGGCTACACTGAAGCTTTCTTT